Below, 14 T cell receptor beta chains from the same sample are listed, as sequenced in a study of cytomegalovirus exposure and HLA in healthy donors. Researchers ran the PCR with 60 Vbeta and 13 Jbeta primers. The protocol was immunoSEQ multiplex PCR, while the TCRdb copy is restricted to in-frame clones and leaves out a portion. The table has approximately 140,000 clones, 65% to 80% seen once; the top ten hold about 10%. The sequenced sample was PBMCs. The receptors stem from a woman in her 50s in good health and CMV-seropositive.

The chain recombines TRBV6-6 with TRBJ2-1, with 8 bases aligning to TRBD2. The CDR3 is 12 amino acids. Germline values: CDR1 MNHNY, CDR2 SVGAGI (reference sequence). V was clipped by 5 bases and J by 8 bases; unmatched bases: 2. The CDR3: CASSNSGDEQFF. CDR3 nucleotides: TGTGCCAGCAGTAATAGCGGGGATGAGCAGTTCTTC.

V is TRBV7-9 and J is TRBJ1-1; possibly TRBD1 for D (5 bases). In germline, CDR1 is SEHNR, CDR2 FQNEAQ (reference sequence). The CDR3 length is 14 residues. The V and J ends lost 5 bases and 3 bases respectively, with 13 bases between them. The CDR3 coding sequence is TGTGCCAGCAGCCTAAGGGGAGGGGACACTGAAGCTTTCTTT. Protein: CASSLRGGDTEAFF.

V gene TRBV30 combines with J gene TRBJ2-5, with TRBD2 identical over 11 bases. The germline V gene has CDR1 GTSNPN and CDR2 SVGIG (reference sequence). The CDR3 is 15 residues long. V gave up 2 bases and J gave up 5 bases; unmatched junction bases: 7. The CDR3 loop is CAWSNSGGAGETQYF. CDR3 DNA sequence: TGTGCCTGGAGTAATAGCGGGGGGGCCGGGGAGACCCAGTACTTC.

The V and J genes are TRBV6-1 and TRBJ2-7, with TRBD1 matching over 11 bases. V shed 2 bases and J 2 bases; nucleotides not matched to a gene: 5. This CDR3 is 16 amino acids long. The V gene's germline CDR1 is MNHNS and CDR2 SASEGT. CDR3 in DNA: TGTGCCAGCAGTGAACAACCGGGACAGGGGGCCTACGAGCAGTACTTC. Encoded protein: CASSEQPGQGAYEQYF.

This chain links TRBV7-9 with TRBJ1-1; 9 bases line up with TRBD1. CDR3 length equals 17 residues. Germline assignment: CDR1 SEHNR and CDR2 FQNEAQ (reference sequence). Losses at the gene ends were 3 bases for V and 7 bases for J; bases not matched to a gene: 15. In DNA form, the CDR3 reads TGTGCCAGCAGCTTCAAACGCGGCGGACAGGGGACGCTTGAAGCTTTCTTT. Protein product: CASSFKRGGQGTLEAFF.

A single count supports this clone. The CDR3 sequence is CASRLGQSNTGELFF. In DNA form, the CDR3 reads TGTGCCAGCAGGCTGGGACAGTCTAACACCGGGGAGCTGTTTTTT. V usage is TRBV6-1 and J usage is TRBJ2-2, with TRBD1 matching over 7 bases. This CDR3 comprises 15 residues. CDR1 is MNHNS, CDR2 SASEGT, per germline. The trim removed 6 bases at V and 2 bases at J, leaving 6 bases unmatched.

DNA of the CDR3: TGTGCCAGCAGCTTGCCCCGACAGGGCCTTGAAAAACTGTTTTTT. Translation gives CASSLPRQGLEKLFF. The rearrangement links TRBV5-5 to TRBJ1-4; TRBD1 aligns across 7 bases. There are 15 residues in the CDR3. After removal of 1 base from V and 7 bases from J, the junction contained 7 bases not matched to a gene. Germline V gene sequence: CDR1 SGHKS, CDR2 YYEKEE (reference sequence).

This chain uses TRBV19 with TRBJ2-5; no clear D gene. Germline CDR1 LNHDA, CDR2 SQIVND (reference sequence). V lost 3 bases and J lost 3, with 8 bases in between. CDR3 size: 13 residues. The CDR3 sequence: CASSMGRKETQYF. DNA for the CDR3: TGTGCCAGTAGTATGGGCCGGAAAGAGACCCAGTACTTC.

The J gene is TRBJ2-3, the V gene TRBV19, with a weak D call TRBD1 (6 bases). V dropped 6 bases and J dropped 6 bases, with 16 bases sitting between them. This CDR3 has 14 residues. CDR1 and CDR2 from the germline V gene are LNHDA and SQIVND (reference sequence). The CDR3 coding sequence is TGTGCCAGTAGCCTACAGGGTTTACCGGATACGCAGTATTTT. It specifies CASSLQGLPDTQYF.

J is TRBJ2-5 and V is TRBV5-4; D possibly corresponds to TRBD1 (6 bases). CDR1 SGHNT and CDR2 YYREEE come from the germline V gene (reference sequence). Trimming took 2 bases from V and 2 from J, leaving 10 bases between them. This CDR3 is built from 14 residues. The CDR3 loop reads CASSLRQEQETQYF. The CDR3 DNA sequence: TGTGCCAGCAGCTTAAGACAGGAACAAGAGACCCAGTACTTC. The whole variable domain, filled in from reference TRBV5-4 and TRBJ2-5, reads ETGVTQSPTHLIKTRGQQVTLRCSSQSGHNTVSWYQQALGQGPQFIFQYYREEENGRGNFPPRFSGLQFPNYSSELNVNALELDDSALYLCASSLRQEQETQYFGPGTRLLVL.

This chain uses TRBV7-9 with TRBJ2-5, with D unclear. Trimming removed 2 bases at V and 4 bases at J, with 5 bases between. Germline CDR1 and CDR2: SEHNR and FQNEAQ (reference sequence). This CDR3 contains 12 residues. This CDR3 reads CASSLTAETQYF. CDR3 in DNA: TGTGCCAGCAGCTTAACTGCAGAGACCCAGTACTTC.

This clone was found a few times. The chain couples TRBV6-6 to TRBJ1-3, with D unclear. V shed 6 bases and J shed 0 bases, with 12 bases lying between them. This CDR3 has 15 residues. CDR1 is MNHNY, CDR2 SVGAGI, per germline (reference sequence). CDR3 nucleotide sequence: TGTGCCAGCAGATTACCACAGAACTCTGGAAACACCATATATTTT. Translated, it gives CASRLPQNSGNTIYF.

V usage is TRBV5-1 and J usage is TRBJ2-1; no reliable D call. The V end was cut by 3 bases, the J end by 7 bases, with 8 bases between. The CDR3 is 12 residues long. Germline CDR1 SGHRS, CDR2 YFSETQ. Here the CDR3 DNA reads TGCGCCAGCAGCTCCCCCGAGAATGAGCAGTTCTTC. This sequence encodes CASSSPENEQFF.

V and J are TRBV2 and TRBJ2-5; 11 bases agree with TRBD2. J lost 2 bases, V lost 4 bases, and 3 bases had no gene match. The CDR3 runs to 15 residues. Germline V gene sequence: CDR1 SNHLY, CDR2 FYNNEI. The chain's CDR3 is CASSGGLAEQETQYF. The CDR3 DNA sequence: TGTGCCAGCAGTGGGGGACTAGCGGAACAAGAGACCCAGTACTTC.